This T cell receptor (beta chain) was captured by sequencing in a study of cytomegalovirus exposure and HLA in healthy donors. This clone has just a few counts. With 60 Vbeta and 13 Jbeta primers, the PCR was carried out. TCRdb's copy holds only in-frame clones and misses some; the assay was immunoSEQ multiplex PCR. There are 150,000 to 200,000 clones in the sample; approximately 80% occur only once, and 0.65% lies in the top ten. Germline CDR1 GTSNPN, CDR2 SVGIG (reference sequence). Between the trimmed V and J ends, which lost 1 base and 7 bases, there was a span of 10 bases. The CDR3 contains 12 residues.

The clonotype comes from a boy aged 10-17 years in good health and CMV-seronegative. This rearrangement joins TRBV30 to TRBJ1-1, with D perhaps matching TRBD1 (6 bases). The source material was PBMCs. The CDR3 DNA reads as TGTGCCTGGAGTGCACAGGGATATGAAGCTTTCTTT. Translated, it gives CAWSAQGYEAFF.